This is a list of T cell receptor beta chains from one sample in a study of blood T cells in healthy people across ages. From the 5' RACE reads, TCRdb called clonotypes with MiXCR, one entry per CDR3 protein. The sample includes about 780,000 distinct CDR3 sequences, about a quarter of them seen just once. The sample was also reused in another study, on T cells of mothers and their children.

Sequenced input: blood. The receptor set was obtained from a boy between 10 and 17 years old in good health. Both conserved end residues are part of each CDR3. Only some rows state a clone size, as once, few, many or a class for expanded clones.

J	V	size	CDR3
TRBJ1-2	TRBV11-2	few	CASSPQGSHYGYTF
TRBJ2-5	TRBV30	few	CAWRSGAGQETQYF
TRBJ2-5	TRBV20-1	NA	CSASGQRSRETQYF
TRBJ2-4	TRBV3-1	once	CASSQDVGLAAKNIQYF
TRBJ2-5	TRBV3-1	few	CASSQVYSSQETQYF
TRBJ2-1	TRBV12-3/TRBV12-4	NA	CASSLEHGSYNEQFF
TRBJ1-1	TRBV18	NA	CASSPPGLTGHTEAFF
TRBJ1-4	TRBV5-1	once	CASSFAPGQGGNEKLFF
TRBJ2-3	TRBV5-1	NA	CASSLSGGRADTQYF
TRBJ2-5	TRBV12-3/TRBV12-4	NA	CASSSTRRQGQETQYF
TRBJ2-5	TRBV4-1	few	CASSTHSSETQYF
TRBJ2-5	TRBV30	NA	CALGQARETQYF
TRBJ1-1	TRBV3-1	few	CASSSTTEAFF
TRBJ2-3	TRBV25-1	NA	CASSEWGSGDTQYF
TRBJ2-5	TRBV6-6	NA	CASSYAGQRETQYF
TRBJ1-4	TRBV12-3/TRBV12-4	NA	CASSPITRSTNEKLFF
TRBJ2-5	TRBV2	few	CASSDLAGGSQETQYF
TRBJ2-1	TRBV27	few	CASSFGTSGVNEQFF
TRBJ2-2	TRBV4-2	NA	CASSQDTSRGRELFF
TRBJ2-5	TRBV27	NA	CASSLGAGATQYF
TRBJ1-5	TRBV11-1	NA	CASSLALGTGLSNQPQHF
TRBJ1-2	TRBV25-1	NA	CASSVGIYGYTF
TRBJ2-7	TRBV15	few	CATGGPGQGDEQYF
TRBJ2-5	TRBV4-2	few	CAGSQEGRGGETQYF
TRBJ1-4	TRBV3-1	few	CASSYDGGREKLFF
TRBJ2-1	TRBV7-2	NA	CASSSAGQPSDEQFF
TRBJ1-1	TRBV7-3	NA	CASSPAGFRTEAFF
TRBJ2-5	TRBV4-1	NA	CASSRGSGQADNQETQYF
TRBJ1-2	TRBV12-3/TRBV12-4	few	CASSLRTGGYGYTF
TRBJ2-1	TRBV11-1	few	CASSSQRDFHMVLRYNEQFF
TRBJ1-4	TRBV10-2	NA	CASSATGVNEKLFF
TRBJ2-2	TRBV10-1	NA	CATRGVNTGELFF
TRBJ1-3	TRBV6-4	few	CATKYLSGNTIYF
TRBJ2-5	TRBV7-7	NA	CASSRSTLVFQETQYF